This T cell receptor beta chain was captured by sequencing in a study of shared clonotypes between healthy human individuals. Study-wide results and limits: Naive CD4 clonotypes overlapped across several donors at about 5.2%.

The V end was cut by 0 bases, the J end by 4 bases, with 10 bases between. In germline, CDR1 is LNHNV, CDR2 YYDKDF (reference sequence). This CDR3 is 15 amino acids long. Clones were read by immunoSEQ multiplex PCR, and TCRdb kept only the in-frame ones, dropping some. The sample lists about 2.3 million clones; 92% were seen once. Concerning this clone: No antigen is known for it.

The chain uses TRBV15 and TRBJ1-3; D is unclear. The source of this sequence is a man aged 18 to 29 in good health. Some clones in this sample may be carry-over from other donors' samples. The sequenced sample was naive CD4+ T cells from PBMCs. Subset denoted: CD45RA+ positively selected. For the CDR3, the DNA is TGTGCCACCAGCAGAGAGCCCAGGTCAGGAAACACCATATATTTT. Translated, it gives CATSREPRSGNTIYF.